These 21 T cell receptor beta chains came from one sample sequenced in a study of OX40 agonist ivuxolimab in advanced cancers. Profiled with immunoSEQ multiplex PCR; TCRdb holds only in-frame clones, not every one. The data show tens of thousands of clones, with about 88% seen just once and roughly 0.5% held by the top ten. The sample here was CD4+ or CD8+ T cells sorted from blood, taken in a trial of the OX40 agonist ivuxolimab. Receptors originate from an adult with an advanced solid tumor such as melanoma, head and neck, liver or kidney cancer.

The chain has TRBV29-1 and TRBJ1-4, with D unclear. V was trimmed by 4 bases and J by 6 bases, leaving 6 bases between them. The CDR3 has 11 amino acids. Germline V lookup: CDR1 SQVTM, CDR2 ANQGSEA. The DNA of the CDR3 is TGCAGCGTTGTCAGTTATGAAAAACTGTTTTTT. As protein: CSVVSYEKLFF.

The V gene is TRBV5-4, the J gene TRBJ2-5, with no clear D. Germline V gene lookup returns CDR1 SGHNT and CDR2 YYREEE (reference sequence). CDR3 size: 12 residues. The ends were cut back, 4 bases at V and 5 bases at J, with 9 bases in the middle. The CDR3: CASSVAGETQYF. The CDR3, as DNA: TGTGCCAGCAGCGTCGCTGGGGAGACCCAGTACTTC.

This clone was detected only once. The rearrangement links TRBV28 to TRBJ2-7, with D unclear. Germline CDR1 is MDHEN and CDR2 is SYDVKM. The V gene lost 5 bases and the J gene lost 3 bases, with 8 bases spanning the gap. CDR3 size: 12 residues. The CDR3 reads CASSEQYYEQYF. DNA for the CDR3: TGTGCCAGCAGTGAACAGTACTACGAGCAGTACTTC.

This chain joins TRBV29-1 and TRBJ1-1, with TRBD1 matching 7 bases. This CDR3 has 18 residues. Trimming removed 5 bases from V and 3 bases from J; junction bases left unmatched: 21. Germline V gene data show CDR1 as SQVTM and CDR2 as ANQGSEA. The CDR3 DNA is TGCAGCGTTAAAGTTCAGACCTGGGTAGGGGGCCTCGACACTGAAGCTTTCTTT. Residues: CSVKVQTWVGGLDTEAFF.

The V call is TRBV5-1, the J call TRBJ2-7, with 11 bases identical to TRBD2. The CDR3 is 15 residues long. J was trimmed by 2 bases and V by 1 base; bases with no gene match: 2. From germline, CDR1 is SGHRS and CDR2 YFSETQ. The CDR3 region is CASSLTSGGPYEQYF. The CDR3 DNA follows: TGCGCCAGCAGCTTGACTAGCGGGGGACCCTACGAGCAGTACTTC.

The chain recombines TRBV6-5 with TRBJ1-2, with D perhaps matching TRBD1 (5 bases). CDR1 is MNHEY, CDR2 SVGAGI, per germline. Trimming took 5 bases from V and 1 from J, leaving 8 bases between them. The CDR3 has 13 amino acids. The CDR3 is CASSPDSNYGYTF. The DNA of the CDR3 is TGTGCCAGCAGTCCTGACAGTAACTATGGCTACACCTTC.

The V call is TRBV6-1, the J call TRBJ1-5, with 9 bases lining up with TRBD1. From germline, CDR1 is MNHNS and CDR2 SASEGT. This CDR3 has 17 amino acids. V gave up 2 bases and J gave up 4 bases; unmatched junction bases: 9. CDR3 bases: TGTGCCAGCAGTGAATTTGGGACAGGGAGGTCTAATCAGCCCCAGCATTTT. It encodes CASSEFGTGRSNQPQHF.

This chain connects TRBV6-5 to TRBJ1-2; no reliable D call. Trimming took off 4 bases at V and 5 bases at J, with 8 bases between the two ends. The CDR3 is 12 amino acids. Germline loops: CDR1 MNHEY, CDR2 SVGAGI. The CDR3 reads CASSSPGYGYTF. The CDR3 DNA reads TGTGCCAGCAGTTCCCCGGGGTATGGCTACACCTTC.

This sequence joins TRBV6-6 and TRBJ2-4, with D tentatively TRBD2 (5 bases). Trimming removed 2 bases at V and 0 bases at J, with 11 bases between. Germline V lookup: CDR1 MNHNY, CDR2 SVGAGI (reference sequence). The CDR3 runs 16 residues. CDR3 sequence (DNA): TGTGCCAGCAGTTACACGGCAGGACTAGCCAAAAACATTCAGTACTTC. Residues: CASSYTAGLAKNIQYF.

The V call is TRBV9, the J call TRBJ1-4; 9 bases fit TRBD1. The CDR3 covers 15 residues. J was trimmed by 7 bases and V by 3 bases; bases with no gene match: 7. The V gene's germline CDR1 is SGDLS and CDR2 YYNGEE. The CDR3 sequence: CASSGGGQGGEKLFF. Written as DNA, the CDR3 is TGTGCCAGCAGCGGAGGGGGACAGGGCGGTGAAAAACTGTTTTTT.

This clone was recorded only once. This sequence joins TRBV5-1 and TRBJ2-5; no reliable D call. The ends were cut back, 5 bases at V and 4 bases at J, with 6 bases in the middle. Germline-derived CDR1 and CDR2 are SGHRS and YFSETQ. This CDR3 has 11 amino acids. The DNA for the CDR3 is TGCGCCAGCAGAAGCGCAGAGACCCAGTACTTC. It encodes CASRSAETQYF.

The rearrangement joins TRBV4-3 to TRBJ1-4, with a weak D call TRBD1 (6 bases). The germline CDR1 and CDR2 sequences are LGHNA and YSLEER. Trimming shortened V by 0 bases and J by 10 bases, and 12 bases separated the two germline ends. The CDR3 sequence is 14 residues long. In DNA, the CDR3 is TGCGCCAGCAGCCAAGATCGGACAGCCCGAAAACTGTTTTTT. Residues: CASSQDRTARKLFF.

The chain is built from TRBV23-1 and TRBJ1-5, with D perhaps TRBD1 (6 bases). TRBV23-1 is identified as an open reading frame with a role that is uncertain. Trimming cost V 0 bases and J 0 bases, with 27 bases left between them. This CDR3 region has 22 residues. CDR3 DNA: TGCGCCAGCAGTCAATCGACCCTCGGACAGCGCCCCGGCATTTATAGCAATCAGCCCCAGCATTTT. Its translation is CASSQSTLGQRPGIYSNQPQHF.

V gene TRBV28 combines with J gene TRBJ2-7; 10 bases are a match to TRBD2. J was trimmed by 4 bases and V by 3 bases; bases with no gene match: 3. Germline loops: CDR1 MDHEN, CDR2 SYDVKM. The CDR3 is made up of 14 amino acids. The CDR3 loop is CASSFQRGGYEQYF. The DNA for the CDR3 is TGTGCCAGCAGTTTCCAGCGGGGGGGATACGAGCAGTACTTC.

The V gene is TRBV7-9, the J gene TRBJ2-6; weak D call: TRBD2 (5 bases). Germline CDR1 reads SEHNR; CDR2 reads FQNEAQ (reference sequence). The CDR3 is 16 amino acids. Trimming removed 3 bases from V and 1 base from J, with 10 bases in between. CDR3 amino acids: CASSFSRASGANVLTF. The CDR3 DNA reads TGTGCCAGCAGCTTCTCGAGGGCTTCTGGGGCCAACGTCCTGACTTTC.

CDR3 DNA: TGTGCCAGCAGCCCCCGTCGGGGTAGCGGGAGACCTACGGATACGCAGTATTTT. Its protein product is CASSPRRGSGRPTDTQYF. The chain employs TRBV9 and TRBJ2-3, with 9 bases aligning to TRBD2. J was trimmed by 6 bases and V by 4 bases; bases with no gene match: 18. Germline lookup yields CDR1 SGDLS and CDR2 YYNGEE. This CDR3 comprises 18 residues.

The genes are TRBV15 and TRBJ1-1; D is unresolved. This CDR3 spans 17 amino acids. Germline CDR1 LNHNV, CDR2 YYDKDF (reference sequence). V was pared by 3 bases and J by 5 bases, with 22 bases between. The CDR3 DNA follows: TGTGCCACCAGCAGCGGAGGGCCAGCCTCCTGGTCTACTGAAGCTTTCTTT. This encodes CATSSGGPASWSTEAFF.

The chain uses TRBV2 and TRBJ2-4; D might be TRBD1 (5 bases). The CDR3 covers 13 residues. From germline, CDR1 is SNHLY and CDR2 FYNNEI. The V and J ends lost 6 bases and 7 bases respectively, with 13 bases between them. CDR3 sequence (DNA): TGTGCCAGCAGGCCAGGGCCGAAGAACATTCAGTACTTC. It codes for CASRPGPKNIQYF.

The chain recombines TRBV2 with TRBJ1-1, with D tentatively TRBD1 (5 bases). V dropped 5 bases and J dropped 1 base, with 17 bases sitting between them. The CDR3 is 16 residues long. The germline CDR1 and CDR2 sequences are SNHLY and FYNNEI. The CDR3 sequence is CASSTGGAGENTEAFF. For the CDR3, the DNA is TGTGCCAGCAGTACAGGTGGGGCAGGAGAGAACACTGAAGCTTTCTTT.

The V and J genes are TRBV30 and TRBJ1-2, with 9 nucleotides matching TRBD1. The J segment lost 7 bases and the V segment lost 0 bases, leaving 6 bases of the junction unmatched. The germline CDR1 and CDR2 sequences are GTSNPN and SVGIG (reference sequence). CDR3 length: 14 amino acids. CDR3 in DNA: TGTGCCTGGAGTGTACAGGGGACAGGGAGTGGCTACACCTTC. This translates into CAWSVQGTGSGYTF.

This clone was seen a few times. The chain couples TRBV27 to TRBJ2-7, with 9 bases fitting TRBD1. V was pared by 5 bases and J by 6 bases, with 11 bases of the junction left unmatched. Germline loops: CDR1 MNHEY, CDR2 SMNVEV (reference sequence). The CDR3 loop spans 15 amino acids. The CDR3 sequence: CASSTGQGITLEQYF. In DNA form, the CDR3 reads TGTGCCAGCAGTACGGGACAGGGAATAACCCTCGAGCAGTACTTC.